These 13 T cell receptor beta chains share one sample of origin, sequenced in a study of OX40 agonist ivuxolimab in advanced cancers. The table came from immunoSEQ multiplex PCR; TCRdb's copy has only in-frame clones and leaves some out. Of over 75,000 clones in the sample, approximately 89% were seen once. The material was CD4+ or CD8+ T cells sorted from blood, obtained in a trial of the OX40 agonist ivuxolimab. Receptors were obtained from an adult with an advanced solid tumor such as melanoma, head and neck, liver or kidney cancer.

The chain is built from TRBV18 and TRBJ2-3; 8 bases are shared with TRBD2. Germline V gene data show CDR1 as KGHSH and CDR2 as LQKENI. After removal of 2 bases from V and 4 bases from J, the junction contained 8 bases not matched to a gene. The CDR3 covers 16 residues. For the CDR3, the DNA is TGTGCCAGCTCACCATTAAGCGGGAGAGATCCAGATACGCAGTATTTT. Amino acids: CASSPLSGRDPDTQYF.

The chain uses TRBV7-9 and TRBJ2-3; D gene uncertain. The CDR3 length is 16 residues. V was shortened by 1 base and J by 4 bases, with 15 bases between the two germline ends. Germline V gene sequence: CDR1 SEHNR, CDR2 FQNEAQ (reference sequence). DNA for the CDR3: TGTGCCAGCAGCTTAGAAGGCCCCCGGGCCGCAGATACGCAGTATTTT. It yields the protein CASSLEGPRAADTQYF.

V usage is TRBV6-6 and J usage is TRBJ1-2; D not certain. Deletions cut 0 bases from V and 4 bases from J, with 15 bases between. The germline CDR1 and CDR2 sequences are MNHNY and SVGAGI (reference sequence). CDR3 length: 16 residues. The DNA of the CDR3 is TGTGCCAGCAGTTACTCCGAGAGATCCCAAAGCTATGGCTACACCTTC. Protein sequence: CASSYSERSQSYGYTF.

The V gene is TRBV12-5, the J gene TRBJ2-3; no firm D call. CDR1 is LGHNT, CDR2 FRNRAP, per germline. Trimming stripped 7 bases from V and 0 bases from J, with 11 bases between. This CDR3 spans 14 amino acids. The CDR3: CASVPGFSTDTQYF. DNA for the CDR3: TGTGCTAGTGTTCCTGGCTTTAGCACAGATACGCAGTATTTT.

The rearrangement links TRBV11-3 to TRBJ1-5, with a possible D match to TRBD1 (5 bases). Germline V gene sequence: CDR1 SGHNT, CDR2 YENEEA. This CDR3 contains 14 residues. V dropped 0 bases and J dropped 6 bases, with 9 bases sitting between them. CDR3 loop: CASSLEAGRQPQHF. The CDR3 nucleotides are TGTGCCAGCAGCTTAGAGGCAGGGCGTCAGCCCCAGCATTTT.

J is TRBJ2-1 and V is TRBV7-9; 9 nucleotides match TRBD2. V lost 4 bases, J lost 0 bases, and 4 bases stayed unmatched. The V gene's germline CDR1 is SEHNR and CDR2 FQNEAQ (reference sequence). There are 16 residues in the CDR3. DNA for the CDR3: TGTGCCAGCAGCTCCTCAGCGGGGGGCTCCTACAATGAGCAGTTCTTC. As protein: CASSSSAGGSYNEQFF.

V gene TRBV5-6 combines with J gene TRBJ2-2; D call uncertain. The CDR3 is made up of 12 amino acids. Between the trimmed V and J ends, which lost 1 base and 4 bases, there was a span of 2 bases. Per germline, CDR1 SGHDT and CDR2 YYEEEE. CDR3 in DNA: TGTGCCAGCAGCTTGATCACCGGGGAGCTGTTTTTT. Translation: CASSLITGELFF.

The gene calls are TRBV10-3 and TRBJ2-7; D remains unclear. The CDR3 covers 11 residues. Trimming took 6 bases from V and 0 from J, leaving 3 bases between them. Germline V gene data show CDR1 as ENHRY and CDR2 as SYGVKD. The CDR3 coding sequence is TGTGCCATCAGGAACTCCTACGAGCAGTACTTC. It translates to CAIRNSYEQYF.

There are a few counts of this clone. This chain uses TRBV19 with TRBJ2-1; maybe TRBD1 (7 bases). The CDR3 is 16 amino acids. The germline V gene has CDR1 LNHDA and CDR2 SQIVND (reference sequence). The ends were cut back, 5 bases at V and 1 base at J, with 15 bases in the middle. CDR3 amino acids: CASSPIQGGSYNEQFF. CDR3 nucleotides: TGTGCCAGTAGTCCAATCCAGGGGGGATCCTACAATGAGCAGTTCTTC.

V and J are TRBV5-6 and TRBJ1-2; the D gene is possibly TRBD1 (5 bases). Deletions cut 2 bases from V and 1 base from J, with 9 bases between. The CDR3 runs 14 residues. The germline V gene has CDR1 SGHDT and CDR2 YYEEEE. The CDR3 is CASSFFDSNYGYTF. The DNA of the CDR3 is TGTGCCAGCAGCTTTTTCGACAGTAACTATGGCTACACCTTC.

V and J are TRBV27 and TRBJ1-5, with D unclear. There are 14 residues in the CDR3. V was trimmed by 2 bases and J by 11 bases, leaving 16 bases between them. Germline CDR1 reads MNHEY; CDR2 reads SMNVEV (reference sequence). CDR3 bases: TGTGCCAGCAGTTTAGGCCCCTACGTTTTGGCCCAGCATTTT. This translates into CASSLGPYVLAQHF.

This clone has only one observation. The chain recombines TRBV29-1 with TRBJ2-3; D is possibly TRBD2 (6 bases). Germline V gene sequence: CDR1 SQVTM, CDR2 ANQGSEA. V lost 8 bases and J lost 5, with 14 bases in between. The CDR3 contains 12 residues. CDR3 region: CSISLAVDTQYF. Here the CDR3 DNA reads TGCAGCATTTCGTTAGCGGTAGATACGCAGTATTTT.

The chain links TRBV29-1 to TRBJ2-7; possible D gene TRBD1, 6 bases. The CDR3 is made up of 11 amino acids. V lost 7 bases and J 5 bases, leaving 12 bases between the germline ends. Germline V CDR1 and CDR2: SQVTM, ANQGSEA. This chain's CDR3 is CSAARGNEQYF. CDR3 bases: TGCAGCGCCGCAAGGGGGAACGAGCAGTACTTC.